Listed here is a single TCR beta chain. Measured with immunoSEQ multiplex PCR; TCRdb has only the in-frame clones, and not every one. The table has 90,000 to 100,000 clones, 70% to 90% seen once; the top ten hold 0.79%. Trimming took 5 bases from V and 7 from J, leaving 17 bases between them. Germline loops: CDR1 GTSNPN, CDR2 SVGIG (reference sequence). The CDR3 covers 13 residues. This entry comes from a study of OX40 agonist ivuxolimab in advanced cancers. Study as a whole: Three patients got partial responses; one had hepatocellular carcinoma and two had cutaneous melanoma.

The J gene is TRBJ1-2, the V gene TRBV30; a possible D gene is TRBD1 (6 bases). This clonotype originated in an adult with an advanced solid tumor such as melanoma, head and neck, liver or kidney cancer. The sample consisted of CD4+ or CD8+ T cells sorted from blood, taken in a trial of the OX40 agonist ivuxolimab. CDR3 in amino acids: CAWSTGELLGYTF. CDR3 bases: TGTGCCTGGTCGACAGGAGAGTTGCTTGGCTACACCTTC.